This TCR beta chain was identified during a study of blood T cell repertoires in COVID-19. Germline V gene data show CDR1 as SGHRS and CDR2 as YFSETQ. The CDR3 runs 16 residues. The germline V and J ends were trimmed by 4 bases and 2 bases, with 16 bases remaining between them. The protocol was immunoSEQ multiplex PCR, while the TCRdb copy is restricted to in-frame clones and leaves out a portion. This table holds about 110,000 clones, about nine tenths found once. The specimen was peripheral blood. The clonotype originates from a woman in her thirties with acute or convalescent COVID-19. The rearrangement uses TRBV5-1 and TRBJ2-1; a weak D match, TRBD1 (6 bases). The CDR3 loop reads CASSAGTGPAYNEQFF. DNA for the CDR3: TGCGCCAGCAGCGCAGGTACAGGGCCGGCCTACAATGAGCAGTTCTTC.